The next 19 T cell receptor beta chains were all read from a single sample in a study of shared clonotypes between healthy human individuals. Measured with immunoSEQ multiplex PCR; TCRdb has only the in-frame clones, and not every one. In the table there are over 1.4 million clones, about 96% of which are singletons. Sequenced: naive CD4+ T cells sorted from blood. The subset: CD45RA+ positively selected. These receptors all come from a man aged 25-45 years in good health.

Worth noting for this clone: Within the sample, other DNA sequences also encode this same CDR3. This chain joins TRBV2 and TRBJ2-7; D remains unclear. Germline CDR1 SNHLY, CDR2 FYNNEI. V lost 1 base and J lost 0, with 4 bases in between. The CDR3 covers 13 residues. The DNA for the CDR3 is TGTGCCAGCAGTGAAGGGGTCTCCTACGAGCAGTACTTC. Encoded protein: CASSEGVSYEQYF.

This rearrangement joins TRBV6-5 to TRBJ2-7, with no clear D. CDR1 and CDR2 from the germline V gene are MNHEY and SVGAGI. The CDR3 contains 11 residues. The V and J ends lost 4 bases and 0 bases respectively, with 1 base between them. CDR3 sequence: CASSFSYEQYF. The DNA for the CDR3 is TGTGCCAGCAGTTTCTCCTACGAGCAGTACTTC.

This clone appeared a few times. The chain carries TRBV20-1 and TRBJ2-7, with D possibly being TRBD1 (6 bases). CDR3 length equals 11 residues. Trimming cost V 5 bases and J 3 bases, with 8 bases left between them. The germline V gene has CDR1 DFQATT and CDR2 SNEGSKA (reference sequence). The CDR3 loop is CSAWTDYEQYF. Here the CDR3 DNA reads TGCAGTGCTTGGACAGACTACGAGCAGTACTTC.

The J gene is TRBJ1-5, the V gene TRBV29-1, with D perhaps TRBD1 (5 bases). V was shortened by 6 bases and J by 6 bases, with 21 bases between the two germline ends. The CDR3 loop spans 15 amino acids. CDR1 and CDR2 (germline): SQVTM, ANQGSEA. The CDR3: CSVGGGGMGGQPQHF. CDR3 nucleotides: TGCAGCGTAGGAGGCGGGGGAATGGGCGGTCAGCCCCAGCATTTT.

The chain uses TRBV18 and TRBJ2-7, with TRBD1 matching 9 bases. Trimming cost V 6 bases and J 2 bases; bases outside gene matches: 5. The CDR3 loop spans 14 amino acids. Germline V gene sequence: CDR1 KGHSH, CDR2 LQKENI. CDR3 nucleotides: TGTGCCAGCTCCCTGGGACAGGGCCCCTACGAGCAGTACTTC. This encodes CASSLGQGPYEQYF. Based on the CDR3 plus reference TRBV18 and TRBJ2-7, the full variable domain is NAGVMQNPRHLVRRRGQEARLRCSPMKGHSHVYWYRQLPEEGLKFMVYLQKENIIDESGMPKERFSAEFPKEGPSILRIQQVVRGDSAAYFCASSLGQGPYEQYFGPGTRLTVT.

This rearrangement joins TRBV28 to TRBJ1-2, with 11 bases fitting TRBD1. J lost 7 bases, V lost 6 bases, and 10 bases had no gene match. Germline CDR1 MDHEN, CDR2 SYDVKM. This CDR3 has 15 residues. CDR3 loop: CASSTLGTGGLGYTF. CDR3 bases: TGTGCCAGCAGCACCCTCGGGACAGGGGGTCTTGGCTACACCTTC.

V is TRBV7-2 and J is TRBJ1-1, with 8 bases lining up with TRBD1. Germline loops: CDR1 SGHTA, CDR2 FQGNSA. The length of the CDR3 is 14 residues. Trimming cost V 4 bases and J 8 bases; bases outside gene matches: 9. CDR3: CASSSTGGWGEAFF. The CDR3 region has the DNA TGTGCCAGCAGCTCAACAGGGGGTTGGGGCGAAGCTTTCTTT.

The chain links TRBV23-1 to TRBJ2-7, with 10 bases identical to TRBD1. TRBV23-1 counts as an open reading frame of uncertain function. CDR3 length: 14 amino acids. The trim removed 11 bases at V and 2 bases at J, leaving 9 bases unmatched. CDR3 sequence: CARDRGRSPYEQYF. For the CDR3, the DNA is TGCGCCCGCGACAGGGGGCGATCACCCTACGAGCAGTACTTC.

The chain has TRBV7-8 and TRBJ2-1; D remains ambiguous. This CDR3 is 13 amino acids long. CDR1 is SGHVS, CDR2 FQNEAQ, per germline. V lost 5 bases and J lost 12, with 17 bases in between. CDR3 sequence: CASSAKGIGGQFF. The CDR3, as DNA: TGTGCCAGCAGCGCTAAAGGGATAGGTGGGCAGTTCTTC.

This clone was observed a handful of times. The chain couples TRBV2 to TRBJ1-4; no reliable D call. Germline values: CDR1 SNHLY, CDR2 FYNNEI. This CDR3 region has 11 residues. Trimming removed 6 bases at V and 14 bases at J, with 13 bases between. The CDR3 nucleotides read TGTGCCAGCAGCGCTACGGAGCTTCTGTTTTTT. It specifies CASSATELLFF.

The V and J genes are TRBV2 and TRBJ1-4; D not resolved. Germline CDR1 and CDR2: SNHLY and FYNNEI. V was shortened by 11 bases and J by 3 bases, with 13 bases between the two germline ends. The CDR3 sequence is 13 residues long. CDR3 nucleotides: TGTGCCTGCTCTGGGGTCGCTAATGAAAAACTGTTTTTT. Translated: CACSGVANEKLFF.

The chain has TRBV2 and TRBJ2-2; 10 nucleotides match TRBD2. With 2 bases clipped from V and 5 bases from J, the junction kept 11 bases outside the gene matches. This CDR3 is 18 amino acids long. CDR1 and CDR2 from the germline V gene are SNHLY and FYNNEI. CDR3 nucleotide sequence: TGTGCCAGCAGTGAATTTAAAGCGGGAGGGCTCCGGACCGGGGAGCTGTTTTTT. It specifies CASSEFKAGGLRTGELFF.

This clone was picked up one time. J is TRBJ2-7 and V is TRBV9, with 11 nucleotides matching TRBD2. There are 15 residues in the CDR3. The germline CDR1 and CDR2 sequences are SGDLS and YYNGEE. The V gene end was trimmed by 3 bases and the J gene end by 2 bases; junction bases not matched to a gene: 4. The CDR3 reads CASSEGLAVPYEQYF. CDR3 nucleotides: TGTGCCAGCAGCGAGGGACTAGCGGTGCCCTACGAGCAGTACTTC.

The chain has TRBV7-2 and TRBJ2-1; possibly TRBD2 for D (6 bases). V lost 5 bases and J 0 bases, leaving 11 bases between the germline ends. This CDR3 region has 15 residues. Germline V gene lookup returns CDR1 SGHTA and CDR2 FQGNSA. The CDR3 is CASSRGLYSYNEQFF. CDR3 DNA sequence: TGTGCCAGCAGCAGGGGACTCTACTCCTACAATGAGCAGTTCTTC.

The chain is built from TRBV4-2 and TRBJ2-7; D is ambiguous. Deletions cut 4 bases from V and 0 bases from J, with 13 bases between. This CDR3 comprises 15 residues. Germline V gene data show CDR1 as LGHNA and CDR2 as YNFKEQ. The CDR3 DNA is TGTGCCAGCAGCCGAGAAAGGGTCAACTCCTACGAGCAGTACTTC. Amino acids: CASSRERVNSYEQYF.

As to this clone: This same CDR3 is encoded by further DNA sequences in the sample. This chain joins TRBV5-4 and TRBJ2-5; 11 positions match TRBD2. The CDR3 extends over 16 amino acids. The ends lost 0 bases at V and 2 bases at J; junction bases unmatched: 3. CDR1 SGHNT and CDR2 YYREEE come from the germline V gene (reference sequence). CDR3: CASSLGLAGRQETQYF. The CDR3, as DNA: TGTGCCAGCAGCTTGGGACTAGCGGGGAGACAAGAGACCCAGTACTTC.

This chain joins TRBV10-2 and TRBJ2-7; D is perhaps TRBD2 (6 bases). The V gene's germline CDR1 is WSHSY and CDR2 SAAADI. The CDR3 runs to 11 residues. The V end was cut by 3 bases, the J end by 10 bases, with 10 bases between. The CDR3, as DNA: TGCGCCAGCAGTGATCTAGCGAATCAGTACTTC. This codes for CASSDLANQYF.

J is TRBJ1-3 and V is TRBV7-8, with a possible D match to TRBD1 (6 bases). The CDR3 length is 15 residues. Germline values: CDR1 SGHVS, CDR2 FQNEAQ. Trimming removed 9 bases at V and 1 base at J, with 16 bases between. The CDR3 DNA is TGTGCCAGTGGTGGCAGGGGCGGATCTGGAAACACCATATATTTT. This sequence encodes CASGGRGGSGNTIYF.

J is TRBJ2-1 and V is TRBV7-2; possible D gene TRBD1, 5 bases. Trimming removed 5 bases from V and 0 bases from J, with 14 bases in between. This CDR3 is 16 amino acids long. Germline V gene data show CDR1 as SGHTA and CDR2 as FQGNSA. The CDR3 is CASSLQGGLSYNEQFF. CDR3 DNA: TGTGCCAGCAGCCTCCAGGGCGGCCTCTCCTACAATGAGCAGTTCTTC.